The clone carrying this TCR beta chain was seen only a few times. Its antigen is unknown. TCR beta CDR3 region amplification was performed from RNA transcripts. HTBI primers drove first-round RT-PCR of the TCR CDR3. MiXCR was run by TCRdb on the multiplex PCR reads, yielding one entry per CDR3 protein. The sample lists 350,000 to 500,000 distinct CDR3 sequences; approximately 15% were seen once. Stable hyperthyroidism: no ophthalmopathy progression over 18 months of follow-up. Among the patients, aged 18 to 65, hyperthyroidism was newly diagnosed and had lasted under 2 months. The PBMCs studied were ones that came from 8.5 to 10 ml fresh peripheral blood. From germline, CDR1 is LGHNA and CDR2 YNFKEQ. V was shortened by 5 bases and J by 5 bases, with 12 bases between the two germline ends. This CDR3 is built from 13 residues. The data belong to a study of T cells in Graves' hyperthyroidism and ophthalmopathy.

Study-wide results and caveats: Ophthalmopathy, as predicted by the model, came a median roughly 6.3 months after the prediction.

The sample was blood. The chain is built from TRBV4-2 and TRBJ2-5; D may correspond to TRBD1 or TRBD2 (5 bases each). The sequence was collected from a woman aged 18-29 years with Graves' hyperthyroidism. The DNA of the CDR3 is TGTGCCAGCAGCTCCGGGGCGTTCGAGACCCAGTACTTC. Protein product: CASSSGAFETQYF.